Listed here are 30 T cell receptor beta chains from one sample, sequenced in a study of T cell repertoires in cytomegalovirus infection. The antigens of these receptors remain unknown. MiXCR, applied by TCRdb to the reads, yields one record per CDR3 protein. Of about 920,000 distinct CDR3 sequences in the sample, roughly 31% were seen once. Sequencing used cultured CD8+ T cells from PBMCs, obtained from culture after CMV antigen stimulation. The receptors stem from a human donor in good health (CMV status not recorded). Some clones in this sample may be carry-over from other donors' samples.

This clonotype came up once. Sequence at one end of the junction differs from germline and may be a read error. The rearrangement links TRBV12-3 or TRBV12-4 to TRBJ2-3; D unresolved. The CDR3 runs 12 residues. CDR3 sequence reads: CANSQAGDTQYF. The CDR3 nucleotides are TGTGCCAACAGTCAGGCAGGAGATACGCAGTATTTT.

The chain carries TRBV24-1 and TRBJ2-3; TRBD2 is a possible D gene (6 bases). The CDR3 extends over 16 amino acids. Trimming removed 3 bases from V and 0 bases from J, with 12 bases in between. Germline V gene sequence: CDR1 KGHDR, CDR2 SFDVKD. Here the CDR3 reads CATSDARGTSTDTQYF. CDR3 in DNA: TGTGCCACCAGTGATGCCCGGGGGACTAGCACAGATACGCAGTATTTT.

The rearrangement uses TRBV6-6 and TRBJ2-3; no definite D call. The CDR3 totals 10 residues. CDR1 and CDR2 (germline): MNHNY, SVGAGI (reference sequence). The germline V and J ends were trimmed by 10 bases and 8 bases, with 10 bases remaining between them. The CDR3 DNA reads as TGTGCCACCCTGCGTCGTACGCAGTATTTT. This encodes CATLRRTQYF.

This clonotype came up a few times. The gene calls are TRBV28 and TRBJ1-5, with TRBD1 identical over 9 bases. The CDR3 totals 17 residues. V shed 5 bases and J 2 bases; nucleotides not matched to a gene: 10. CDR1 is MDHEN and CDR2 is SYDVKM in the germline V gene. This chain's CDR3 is CASSKGQGKGGNQPQHF. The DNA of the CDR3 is TGTGCCAGCAGTAAAGGACAGGGGAAGGGAGGCAATCAGCCCCAGCATTTT. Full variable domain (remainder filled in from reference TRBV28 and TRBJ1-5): DVKVTQSSRYLVKRTGEKVFLECVQDMDHENMFWYRQDPGLGLRLIYFSYDVKMKEKGDIPEGYSVSREKKERFSLILESASTNQTSMYLCASSKGQGKGGNQPQHFGDGTRLSIL.

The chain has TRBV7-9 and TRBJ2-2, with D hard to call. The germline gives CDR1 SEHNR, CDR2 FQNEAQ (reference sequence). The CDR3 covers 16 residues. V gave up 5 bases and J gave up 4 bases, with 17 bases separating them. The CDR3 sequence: CASSPTGGKFTGELFF. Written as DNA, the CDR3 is TGTGCCAGCAGCCCTACCGGCGGAAAATTCACCGGGGAGCTGTTTTTT. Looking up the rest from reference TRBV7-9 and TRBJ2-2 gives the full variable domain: DTGVSQNPRHKITKRGQNVTFRCDPISEHNRLYWYRQTLGQGPEFLTYFQNEAQLEKSRLLSDRFSAERPKGSFSTLEIQRTEQGDSAMYLCASSPTGGKFTGELFFGEGSRLTVL.

CDR3 nucleotide sequence: TGTGCCAGTAGTATTTCGTACAGGGGGAATACAGATACGCAGTATTTT. Translation: CASSISYRGNTDTQYF. The chain has TRBV19 and TRBJ2-3; 8 nucleotides agree with TRBD1. The trim removed 3 bases at V and 3 bases at J, leaving 8 bases unmatched. The CDR3 has 16 amino acids. The germline CDR1 and CDR2 sequences are LNHDA and SQIVND (reference sequence).

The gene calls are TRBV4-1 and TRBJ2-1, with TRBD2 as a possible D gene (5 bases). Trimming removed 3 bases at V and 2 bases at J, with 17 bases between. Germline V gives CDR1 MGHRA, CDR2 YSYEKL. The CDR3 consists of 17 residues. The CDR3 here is CASSHRAGSQTYNEQFF. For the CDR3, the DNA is TGCGCCAGCAGCCATCGGGCGGGTAGTCAGACCTACAATGAGCAGTTCTTC.

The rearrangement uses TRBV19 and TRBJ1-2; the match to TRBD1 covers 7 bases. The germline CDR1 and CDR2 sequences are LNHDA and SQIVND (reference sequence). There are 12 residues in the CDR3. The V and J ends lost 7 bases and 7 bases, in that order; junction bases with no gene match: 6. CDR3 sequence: CASIPDRAGYTF. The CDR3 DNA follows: TGTGCCAGTATCCCCGACAGGGCTGGCTACACCTTC.

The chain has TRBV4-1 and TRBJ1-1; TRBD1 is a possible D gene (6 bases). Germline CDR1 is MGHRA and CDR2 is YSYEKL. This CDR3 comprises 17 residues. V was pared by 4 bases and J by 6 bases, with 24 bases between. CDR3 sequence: CASSPSWGQGGKPEAFF. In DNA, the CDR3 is TGCGCCAGCAGCCCCTCTTGGGGCCAAGGGGGGAAGCCTGAAGCTTTCTTT.

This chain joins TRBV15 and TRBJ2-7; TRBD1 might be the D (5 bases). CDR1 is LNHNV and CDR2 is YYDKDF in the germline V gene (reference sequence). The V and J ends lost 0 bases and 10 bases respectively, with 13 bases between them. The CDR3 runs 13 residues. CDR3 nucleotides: TGTGCCACCAGCAGAGAGGGGCGGCCGATCCAGTACTTC. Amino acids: CATSREGRPIQYF.

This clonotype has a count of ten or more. The CDR3 nucleotides are TGTGCCAGCAGCTTAGCGCAGGGGGCAACCTACGAGCAGTACGTC. Amino acids: CASSLAQGATYEQYV. The gene calls are TRBV7-2 and TRBJ2-7; 8 positions match TRBD1. The CDR3 is made up of 15 amino acids. The V gene end was trimmed by 0 bases and the J gene end by 2 bases; junction bases not matched to a gene: 3. Germline V gives CDR1 SGHTA, CDR2 FQGNSA.

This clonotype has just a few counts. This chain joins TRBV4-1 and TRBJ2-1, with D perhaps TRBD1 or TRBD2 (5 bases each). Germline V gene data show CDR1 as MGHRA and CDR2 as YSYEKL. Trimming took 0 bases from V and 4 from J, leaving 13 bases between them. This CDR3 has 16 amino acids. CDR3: CASSQDRDLGYNEQFF. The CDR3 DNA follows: TGCGCCAGCAGCCAAGATCGGGACCTGGGATACAATGAGCAGTTCTTC.

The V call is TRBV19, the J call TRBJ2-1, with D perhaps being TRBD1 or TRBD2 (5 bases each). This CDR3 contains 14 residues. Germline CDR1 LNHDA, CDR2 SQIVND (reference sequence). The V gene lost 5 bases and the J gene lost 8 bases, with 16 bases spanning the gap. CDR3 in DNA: TGTGCCAGTAGTGCCTTGAGGGGTGCGCATGAGCAGTTCTTC. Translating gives CASSALRGAHEQFF.

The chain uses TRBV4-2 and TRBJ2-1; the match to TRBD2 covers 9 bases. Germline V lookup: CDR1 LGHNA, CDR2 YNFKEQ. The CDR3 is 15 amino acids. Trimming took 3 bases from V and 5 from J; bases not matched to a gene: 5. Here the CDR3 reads CASSQGSGGHNEQFF. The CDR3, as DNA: TGTGCCAGCAGCCAGGGAAGCGGGGGGCACAATGAGCAGTTCTTC.

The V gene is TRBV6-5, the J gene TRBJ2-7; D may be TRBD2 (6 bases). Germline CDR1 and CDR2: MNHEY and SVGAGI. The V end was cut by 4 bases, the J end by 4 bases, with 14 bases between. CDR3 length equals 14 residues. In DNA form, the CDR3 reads TGTGCCAGCAGTTTGATCCCGGGACTTTACGAGCAGTACTTC. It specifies CASSLIPGLYEQYF.

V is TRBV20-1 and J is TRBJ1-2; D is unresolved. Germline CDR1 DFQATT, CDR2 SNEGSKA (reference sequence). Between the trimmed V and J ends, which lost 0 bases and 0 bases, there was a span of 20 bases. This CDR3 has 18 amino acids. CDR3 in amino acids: CSARDEKLGIGANYGYTF. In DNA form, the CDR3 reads TGCAGTGCTAGAGATGAAAAATTAGGGATAGGAGCTAACTATGGCTACACCTTC.

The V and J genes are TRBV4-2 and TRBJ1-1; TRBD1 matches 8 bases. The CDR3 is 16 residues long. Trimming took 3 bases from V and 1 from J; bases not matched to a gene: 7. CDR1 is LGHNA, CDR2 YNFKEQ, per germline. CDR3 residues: CASSHTGGTTNTEAFF. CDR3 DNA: TGTGCCAGCAGCCATACAGGGGGGACGACGAACACTGAAGCTTTCTTT.

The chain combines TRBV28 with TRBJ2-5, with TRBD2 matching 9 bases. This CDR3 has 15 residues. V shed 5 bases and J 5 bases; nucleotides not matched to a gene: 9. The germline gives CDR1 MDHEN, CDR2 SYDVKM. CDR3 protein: CASSKSPLAGETQYF. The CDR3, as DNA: TGTGCCAGCAGTAAAAGTCCCCTAGCGGGGGAGACCCAGTACTTC.

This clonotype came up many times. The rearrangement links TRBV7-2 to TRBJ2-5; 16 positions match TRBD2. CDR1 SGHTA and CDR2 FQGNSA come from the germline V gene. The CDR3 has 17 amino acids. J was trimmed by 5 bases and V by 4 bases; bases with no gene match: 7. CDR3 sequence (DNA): TGTGCCAGCAGCTCGGGACTAGCGGGGGGGTACGAGGAGACCCAGTACTTC. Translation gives CASSSGLAGGYEETQYF. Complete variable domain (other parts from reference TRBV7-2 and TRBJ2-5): GAGVSQSPSNKVTEKGKDVELRCDPISGHTALYWYRQSLGQGLEFLIYFQGNSAPDKSGLPSDRFSAERTGGSVSTLTIQRTQQEDSAVYLCASSSGLAGGYEETQYFGPGTRLLVL.

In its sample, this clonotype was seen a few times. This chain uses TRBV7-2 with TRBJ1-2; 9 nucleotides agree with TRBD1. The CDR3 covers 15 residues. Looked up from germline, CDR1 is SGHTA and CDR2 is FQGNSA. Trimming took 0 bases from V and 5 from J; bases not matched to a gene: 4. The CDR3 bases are TGTGCCAGCAGCTTAGCGGAGGGGACAGGGTATGGCTACACCTTC. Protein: CASSLAEGTGYGYTF.

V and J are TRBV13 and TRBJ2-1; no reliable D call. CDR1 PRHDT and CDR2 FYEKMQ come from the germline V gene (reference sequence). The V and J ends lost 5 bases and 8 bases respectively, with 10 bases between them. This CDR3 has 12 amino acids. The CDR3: CASSQTWDEQFF. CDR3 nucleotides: TGTGCCAGCAGCCAAACCTGGGATGAGCAGTTCTTC.

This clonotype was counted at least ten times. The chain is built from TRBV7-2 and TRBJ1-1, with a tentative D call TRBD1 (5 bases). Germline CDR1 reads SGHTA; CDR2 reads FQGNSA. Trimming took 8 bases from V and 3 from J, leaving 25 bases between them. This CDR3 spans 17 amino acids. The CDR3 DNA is TGTGCCAGCCTTGCCCTGGCGGGGACGCAGGGCCACACTGAAGCTTTCTTT. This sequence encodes CASLALAGTQGHTEAFF.

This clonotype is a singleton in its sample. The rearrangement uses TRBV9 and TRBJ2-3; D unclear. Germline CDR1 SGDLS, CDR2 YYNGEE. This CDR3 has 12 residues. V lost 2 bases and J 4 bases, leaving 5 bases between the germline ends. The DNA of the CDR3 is TGTGCCAGCAGCGTTCATGCAGATACGCAGTATTTT. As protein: CASSVHADTQYF.

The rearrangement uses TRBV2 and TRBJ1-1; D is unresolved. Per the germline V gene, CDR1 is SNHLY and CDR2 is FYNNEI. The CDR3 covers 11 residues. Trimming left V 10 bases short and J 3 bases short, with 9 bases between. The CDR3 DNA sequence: TGTGCCATCGTAACGGACACTGAAGCTTTCTTT. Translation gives CAIVTDTEAFF.

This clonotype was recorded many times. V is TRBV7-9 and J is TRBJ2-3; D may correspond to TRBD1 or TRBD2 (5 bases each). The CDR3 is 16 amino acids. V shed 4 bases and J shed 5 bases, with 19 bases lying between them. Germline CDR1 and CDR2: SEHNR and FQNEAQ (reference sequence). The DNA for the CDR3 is TGTGCCAGCAGCTCAACTCAGGGTGTTGGGGGAGATACGCAGTATTTT. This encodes CASSSTQGVGGDTQYF.

The CDR3 sequence: CASTPLVGETRDGYTF. DNA for the CDR3: TGTGCCAGTACCCCCTTGGTCGGAGAAACTCGAGATGGCTACACCTTC. The rearrangement joins TRBV19 to TRBJ1-2; D not resolved. The CDR3 has 16 residues. V was cut by 7 bases and J by 6 bases, with 24 bases left in between. The germline V gene encodes CDR1 LNHDA and CDR2 SQIVND (reference sequence).

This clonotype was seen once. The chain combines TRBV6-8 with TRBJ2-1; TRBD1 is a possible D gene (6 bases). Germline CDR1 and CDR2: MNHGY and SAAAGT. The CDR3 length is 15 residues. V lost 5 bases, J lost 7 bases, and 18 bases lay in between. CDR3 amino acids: CASSIAGTRRNEQFF. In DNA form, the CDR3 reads TGTGCCAGCAGTATAGCCGGGACACGACGAAATGAGCAGTTCTTC.

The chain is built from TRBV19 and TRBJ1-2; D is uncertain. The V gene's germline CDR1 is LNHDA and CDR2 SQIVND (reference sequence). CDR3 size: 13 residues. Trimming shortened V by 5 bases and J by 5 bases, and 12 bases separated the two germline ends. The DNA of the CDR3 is TGTGCCAGTAGTTATCATAGTCAGTATGGCTACACCTTC. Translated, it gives CASSYHSQYGYTF.

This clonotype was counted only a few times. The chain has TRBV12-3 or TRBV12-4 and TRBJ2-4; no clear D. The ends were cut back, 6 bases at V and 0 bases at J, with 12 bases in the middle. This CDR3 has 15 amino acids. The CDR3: CASSLKKLAKNIQYF. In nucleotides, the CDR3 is TGTGCCAGCAGCCTGAAGAAACTAGCCAAAAACATTCAGTACTTC.

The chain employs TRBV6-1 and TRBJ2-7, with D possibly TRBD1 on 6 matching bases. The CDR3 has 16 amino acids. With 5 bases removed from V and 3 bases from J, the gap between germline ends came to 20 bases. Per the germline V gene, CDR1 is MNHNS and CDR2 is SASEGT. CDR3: CASSPTGKDGIYEQYF. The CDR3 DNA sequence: TGTGCCAGCAGTCCTACAGGGAAAGATGGGATCTACGAGCAGTACTTC.